A single sample gave rise to the 6 T cell receptor beta chains below, sequenced in a study of cytomegalovirus exposure and HLA in healthy donors. The PCR contained 60 Vbeta and 13 Jbeta primers. Assay: immunoSEQ multiplex PCR; the TCRdb copy retains only in-frame clones and omits some. In the table there are 180,000 or so clones, roughly 85% of which are singletons. The source material was PBMCs. The receptor source for this set is a male donor in good health and CMV-seronegative.

This rearrangement joins TRBV28 to TRBJ2-3; the match to TRBD1 covers 7 bases. This CDR3 spans 16 amino acids. V was pared by 4 bases and J by 7 bases, with 14 bases of the junction left unmatched. Germline CDR1 is MDHEN and CDR2 is SYDVKM. CDR3 in DNA: TGTGCCAGCAGTTCGATGGACAGGATAGACTGGAATACGCAGTATTTT. Residues: CASSSMDRIDWNTQYF. Combining the CDR3 with reference TRBV28 and TRBJ2-3 gives the whole variable domain DVKVTQSSRYLVKRTGEKVFLECVQDMDHENMFWYRQDPGLGLRLIYFSYDVKMKEKGDIPEGYSVSREKKERFSLILESASTNQTSMYLCASSSMDRIDWNTQYFGPGTRLTVL.

V and J are TRBV6-1 and TRBJ1-4; tentative D call: TRBD1 (6 bases). Between the trimmed V and J ends, which lost 3 bases and 4 bases, there was a span of 12 bases. Looked up from germline, CDR1 is MNHNS and CDR2 is SASEGT. The CDR3 is made up of 15 amino acids. The CDR3 DNA reads TGTGCCAGCAGTGACTTTACAGGGATTAATGAAAAACTGTTTTTT. Protein: CASSDFTGINEKLFF.

The gene calls are TRBV19 and TRBJ1-5; D gene unclear. V gave up 5 bases and J gave up 6 bases, with 14 bases separating them. CDR3 length: 14 residues. From germline, CDR1 is LNHDA and CDR2 SQIVND (reference sequence). Here the CDR3 reads CASSPGSYGQPQHF. The CDR3 DNA reads as TGTGCCAGTAGTCCTGGGAGTTACGGTCAGCCCCAGCATTTT.

V and J are TRBV19 and TRBJ2-3; possibly TRBD2 for D (6 bases). The V end was cut by 7 bases, the J end by 6 bases, with 8 bases between. CDR1 and CDR2 from the germline V gene are LNHDA and SQIVND (reference sequence). This CDR3 is built from 11 residues. The chain's CDR3 is CASKEGDTQYF. CDR3 in DNA: TGTGCCAGTAAGGAGGGCGATACGCAGTATTTT.

The chain joins TRBV7-2 to TRBJ2-2; 8 bases map to TRBD2. V trimming: 5 bases; J trimming: 0 bases; junction bases outside the gene matches: 5. Germline CDR1 SGHTA, CDR2 FQGNSA. The CDR3 extends over 16 amino acids. Here the CDR3 reads CASSPGGVANTGELFF. The CDR3 DNA sequence: TGTGCCAGCAGCCCCGGGGGGGTTGCGAACACCGGGGAGCTGTTTTTT.

This clone was seen more than once but under ten times. The chain employs TRBV9 and TRBJ1-2; 7 bases map to TRBD1. Per the germline V gene, CDR1 is SGDLS and CDR2 is YYNGEE. The CDR3 contains 17 residues. The junction had 14 bases not matched to a gene; V was cut back by 4 bases and J by 2 bases. As DNA, the CDR3 is TGTGCCAGCAGCCACGATTCTGAGACAGGGACGAACTATGGCTACACCTTC. It specifies CASSHDSETGTNYGYTF.